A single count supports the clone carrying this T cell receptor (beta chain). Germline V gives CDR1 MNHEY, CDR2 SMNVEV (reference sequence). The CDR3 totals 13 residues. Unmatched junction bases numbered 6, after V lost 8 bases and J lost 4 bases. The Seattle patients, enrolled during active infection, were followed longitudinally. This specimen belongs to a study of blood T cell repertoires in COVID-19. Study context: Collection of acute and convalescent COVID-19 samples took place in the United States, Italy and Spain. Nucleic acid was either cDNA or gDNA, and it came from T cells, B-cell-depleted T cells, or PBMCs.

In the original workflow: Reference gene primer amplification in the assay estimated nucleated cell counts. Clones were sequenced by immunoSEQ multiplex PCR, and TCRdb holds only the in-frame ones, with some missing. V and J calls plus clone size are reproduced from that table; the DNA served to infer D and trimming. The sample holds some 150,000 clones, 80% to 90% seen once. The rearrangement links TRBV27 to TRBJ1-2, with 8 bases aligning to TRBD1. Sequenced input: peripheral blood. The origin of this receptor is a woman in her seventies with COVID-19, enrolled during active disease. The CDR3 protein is CASWSGGSYGYTF. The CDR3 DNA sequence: TGTGCCAGCTGGTCAGGGGGCAGCTATGGCTACACCTTC.